Following are 16 T cell receptor beta chains from one sample sequenced in a study of blood T cell repertoires in COVID-19. Assay: immunoSEQ multiplex PCR; the TCRdb copy retains only in-frame clones and omits some. This repertoire shows fewer than 85,000 clones, more than 80% found once; its top ten account for under 6%. The sample consisted of peripheral blood. The receptors were sampled from a man of 80 years or more with acute or convalescent COVID-19.

This chain uses TRBV11-2 with TRBJ2-3; D is perhaps TRBD1 (6 bases). The V end was cut by 2 bases, the J end by 4 bases, with 16 bases between. The length of the CDR3 is 16 residues. Per the germline V gene, CDR1 is SGHAT and CDR2 is FQNNGV. In DNA form, the CDR3 reads TGTGCCAGCAGCTTAACCCTCCAGGGGTCGGCAGATACGCAGTATTTT. Its protein product is CASSLTLQGSADTQYF. The full variable domain, in which reference TRBV11-2 and TRBJ2-3 provide the parts outside the CDR3, is EAGVAQSPRYKIIEKRQSVAFWCNPISGHATLYWYQQILGQGPKLLIQFQNNGVVDDSQLPKDRFSAERLKGVDSTLKIQPAKLEDSAVYLCASSLTLQGSADTQYFGPGTRLTVL.

This sequence joins TRBV19 and TRBJ1-1; tentatively, D is TRBD1 (5 bases). Deletions cut 3 bases from V and 0 bases from J, with 14 bases between. This CDR3 is 16 amino acids long. Germline CDR1 reads LNHDA; CDR2 reads SQIVND (reference sequence). CDR3 in amino acids: CASSIRGDPLNTEAFF. CDR3 DNA: TGTGCCAGTAGTATTAGGGGTGACCCCTTGAACACTGAAGCTTTCTTT.

The V and J genes are TRBV7-9 and TRBJ1-2, with D possibly being TRBD1 (5 bases). The V end lost 5 bases, the J end lost 2 bases, and 9 bases lay between the germline ends. The CDR3 loop spans 13 amino acids. Germline CDR1 reads SEHNR; CDR2 reads FQNEAQ (reference sequence). The CDR3 bases are TGTGCCAGCAGCCTACAGGTGAACTATGGCTACACCTTC. It translates to CASSLQVNYGYTF. Combining the CDR3 with reference TRBV7-9 and TRBJ1-2 gives the whole variable domain DTGVSQNPRHKITKRGQNVTFRCDPISEHNRLYWYRQTLGQGPEFLTYFQNEAQLEKSRLLSDRFSAERPKGSFSTLEIQRTEQGDSAMYLCASSLQVNYGYTFGSGTRLTVV.

The rearrangement joins TRBV6-5 to TRBJ1-2, with D maybe TRBD1 (5 bases). The CDR3 spans 12 residues. V was clipped by 8 bases and J by 2 bases, with 9 bases between them. CDR1 and CDR2 from the germline V gene are MNHEY and SVGAGI. CDR3 region: CASGTHNYGYTF. The CDR3 DNA reads TGTGCCAGCGGGACTCACAACTATGGCTACACCTTC.

The count of this clone is one. The rearrangement uses TRBV11-3 and TRBJ2-1, with 7 bases aligning to TRBD2. This CDR3 has 15 amino acids. V gave up 6 bases and J gave up 3 bases; unmatched junction bases: 8. The germline V gene has CDR1 SGHNT and CDR2 YENEEA. The DNA for the CDR3 is TGTGCCAGCAGTCTACGAGGGGAGGGCTACAATGAGCAGTTCTTC. Its protein product is CASSLRGEGYNEQFF.

The V gene is TRBV5-4, the J gene TRBJ1-6; the match to TRBD1 covers 9 bases. Germline CDR1 SGHNT, CDR2 YYREEE (reference sequence). The V and J ends lost 3 bases and 9 bases, in that order; junction bases with no gene match: 7. The CDR3 has 15 amino acids. The CDR3: CASSSTGTGSSPLHF. CDR3 coding DNA: TGTGCCAGCAGCTCAACCGGGACAGGGAGTTCACCCCTCCACTTT.

The gene calls are TRBV6-1 and TRBJ2-7; 7 nucleotides line up with TRBD1. CDR3 length: 16 residues. J was trimmed by 5 bases and V by 2 bases; bases with no gene match: 12. CDR1 and CDR2 (germline): MNHNS, SASEGT. This chain's CDR3 is CASSERVPTGTHEQYF. DNA of the CDR3: TGTGCCAGCAGTGAAAGGGTACCGACAGGGACCCACGAGCAGTACTTC.

Comment on this clone: A read error may produce the germline difference seen at one junction end. V usage is TRBV27 and J usage is TRBJ2-7, with D possibly TRBD1 on 6 matching bases. This CDR3 region has 13 residues. Germline V gene data show CDR1 as MNHEY and CDR2 as SMNVEV (reference sequence). Written as DNA, the CDR3 is TGTGCCAGCAGGTTATCAGGGGCCTACGAGCAGTACTTC. Its translation: CASRLSGAYEQYF.

The V and J genes are TRBV6-5 and TRBJ2-1; D not resolved. The V gene's germline CDR1 is MNHEY and CDR2 SVGAGI. V gave up 5 bases and J gave up 5 bases, with 13 bases separating them. The CDR3 runs to 14 residues. CDR3 sequence reads: CASSLSYADNEQFF. The CDR3, as DNA: TGTGCCAGCAGTCTGTCTTACGCAGACAATGAGCAGTTCTTC.

V usage is TRBV7-2 and J usage is TRBJ1-5; TRBD1 might be the D (5 bases). The CDR3 runs to 15 residues. Germline assignment: CDR1 SGHTA and CDR2 FQGNSA. With 5 bases removed from V and 5 bases from J, the gap between germline ends came to 16 bases. CDR3 protein: CASSPQAGIYQPQHF. DNA of the CDR3: TGTGCCAGCAGCCCCCAGGCAGGGATCTATCAGCCCCAGCATTTT.

The CDR3 loop is CASSLAQGGNTEAFF. The CDR3, as DNA: TGTGCCAGCAGTCTAGCACAGGGTGGGAACACTGAAGCTTTCTTT. The rearrangement links TRBV3-1 (or the pseudogene TRBV3-2) to TRBJ1-1; maybe TRBD1 (6 bases). The V end lost 6 bases, the J end lost 1 base, and 15 bases lay between the germline ends. Germline CDR1 LGHDT, CDR2 YNNKEL (reference sequence). The CDR3 totals 15 residues.

This chain joins TRBV9 and TRBJ2-7, with TRBD1 matching 8 bases. The CDR3 is 15 amino acids. V was pared by 3 bases and J by 7 bases, with 12 bases of the junction left unmatched. The germline V gene has CDR1 SGDLS and CDR2 YYNGEE. The CDR3 sequence is CASSGSTGVPLEQYF. CDR3 in DNA: TGTGCCAGCAGCGGCTCGACAGGGGTCCCATTGGAGCAGTACTTC.

CDR3 in amino acids: CASSSGLARDEQFF. CDR3 DNA: TGTGCCAGCAGTTCGGGACTAGCCCGCGATGAGCAGTTCTTC. The genes are TRBV6-2 or TRBV6-3 and TRBJ2-1, with TRBD2 identical over 9 bases. V lost 4 bases and J lost 8; bases outside the gene matches: 6. The germline V gene encodes CDR1 MNHEY and CDR2 SVGEGT. The CDR3 sequence is 14 residues long.

Here the CDR3 DNA reads TGCGCCAGCAGCTTGGGGACAACACTTAACACCGGGGAGCTGTTTTTT. Residues: CASSLGTTLNTGELFF. The chain employs TRBV5-1 and TRBJ2-2; the D gene is possibly TRBD1 (5 bases). The CDR3 runs 16 residues. The germline V and J ends were trimmed by 0 bases and 2 bases, with 11 bases remaining between them. CDR1 is SGHRS, CDR2 YFSETQ, per germline.

The chain carries TRBV28 and TRBJ1-1; D gene uncertain. This CDR3 is 12 amino acids long. V was shortened by 6 bases and J by 0 bases, with 5 bases between the two germline ends. The germline V gene encodes CDR1 MDHEN and CDR2 SYDVKM. The CDR3 reads CASRLVNTEAFF. The CDR3 DNA sequence: TGTGCCAGCAGACTGGTGAACACTGAAGCTTTCTTT.

J is TRBJ2-5 and V is TRBV24-1; 9 bases line up with TRBD1. The V segment lost 7 bases and the J segment 4 bases; nucleotides outside the gene matches: 9. The germline V gene encodes CDR1 KGHDR and CDR2 SFDVKD. CDR3 length: 15 amino acids. CDR3 nucleotide sequence: TGTGCCACCAGAAACATAGGGACAGGGTCAGAGACCCAGTACTTC. Its protein is CATRNIGTGSETQYF.